The TCR beta chain described here comes from a study of T cell changes during pregnancy in multiple sclerosis. The CDR3 contains 13 residues. The germline V gene encodes CDR1 SGHRS and CDR2 YFSETQ. The trim removed 4 bases at V and 4 bases at J, leaving 3 bases unmatched. Assay: immunoSEQ multiplex PCR; the TCRdb copy retains only in-frame clones and omits some. The data show tens of thousands of clones, with 90% seen just once and over 0.45% held by the top ten. The chain employs TRBV5-1 and TRBJ2-3, with TRBD2 matching over 7 bases. The input for sequencing was CD4+ T cells from peripheral blood mononuclear cells, taken in the second trimester of pregnancy. The TCR was taken from a female donor with multiple sclerosis, enrolled in a pregnancy study. The DNA for the CDR3 is TGCGCCAGCAGCCCGGGGGGTCCAGATACGCAGTATTTT. Its translation is CASSPGGPDTQYF.